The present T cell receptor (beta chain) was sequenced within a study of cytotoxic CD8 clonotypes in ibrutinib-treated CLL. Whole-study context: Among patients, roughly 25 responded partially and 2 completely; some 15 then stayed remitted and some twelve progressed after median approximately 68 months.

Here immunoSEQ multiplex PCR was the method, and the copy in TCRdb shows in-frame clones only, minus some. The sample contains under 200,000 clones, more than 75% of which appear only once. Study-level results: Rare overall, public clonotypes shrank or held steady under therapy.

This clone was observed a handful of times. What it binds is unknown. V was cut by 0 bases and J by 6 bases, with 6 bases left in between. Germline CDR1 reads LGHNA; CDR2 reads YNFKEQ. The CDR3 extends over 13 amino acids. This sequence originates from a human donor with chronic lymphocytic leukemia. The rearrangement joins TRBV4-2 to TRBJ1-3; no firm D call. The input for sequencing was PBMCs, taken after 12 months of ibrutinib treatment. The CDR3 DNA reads TGTGCCAGCAGCCAAGACGAAGTAAACACCATATATTTT. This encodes CASSQDEVNTIYF.